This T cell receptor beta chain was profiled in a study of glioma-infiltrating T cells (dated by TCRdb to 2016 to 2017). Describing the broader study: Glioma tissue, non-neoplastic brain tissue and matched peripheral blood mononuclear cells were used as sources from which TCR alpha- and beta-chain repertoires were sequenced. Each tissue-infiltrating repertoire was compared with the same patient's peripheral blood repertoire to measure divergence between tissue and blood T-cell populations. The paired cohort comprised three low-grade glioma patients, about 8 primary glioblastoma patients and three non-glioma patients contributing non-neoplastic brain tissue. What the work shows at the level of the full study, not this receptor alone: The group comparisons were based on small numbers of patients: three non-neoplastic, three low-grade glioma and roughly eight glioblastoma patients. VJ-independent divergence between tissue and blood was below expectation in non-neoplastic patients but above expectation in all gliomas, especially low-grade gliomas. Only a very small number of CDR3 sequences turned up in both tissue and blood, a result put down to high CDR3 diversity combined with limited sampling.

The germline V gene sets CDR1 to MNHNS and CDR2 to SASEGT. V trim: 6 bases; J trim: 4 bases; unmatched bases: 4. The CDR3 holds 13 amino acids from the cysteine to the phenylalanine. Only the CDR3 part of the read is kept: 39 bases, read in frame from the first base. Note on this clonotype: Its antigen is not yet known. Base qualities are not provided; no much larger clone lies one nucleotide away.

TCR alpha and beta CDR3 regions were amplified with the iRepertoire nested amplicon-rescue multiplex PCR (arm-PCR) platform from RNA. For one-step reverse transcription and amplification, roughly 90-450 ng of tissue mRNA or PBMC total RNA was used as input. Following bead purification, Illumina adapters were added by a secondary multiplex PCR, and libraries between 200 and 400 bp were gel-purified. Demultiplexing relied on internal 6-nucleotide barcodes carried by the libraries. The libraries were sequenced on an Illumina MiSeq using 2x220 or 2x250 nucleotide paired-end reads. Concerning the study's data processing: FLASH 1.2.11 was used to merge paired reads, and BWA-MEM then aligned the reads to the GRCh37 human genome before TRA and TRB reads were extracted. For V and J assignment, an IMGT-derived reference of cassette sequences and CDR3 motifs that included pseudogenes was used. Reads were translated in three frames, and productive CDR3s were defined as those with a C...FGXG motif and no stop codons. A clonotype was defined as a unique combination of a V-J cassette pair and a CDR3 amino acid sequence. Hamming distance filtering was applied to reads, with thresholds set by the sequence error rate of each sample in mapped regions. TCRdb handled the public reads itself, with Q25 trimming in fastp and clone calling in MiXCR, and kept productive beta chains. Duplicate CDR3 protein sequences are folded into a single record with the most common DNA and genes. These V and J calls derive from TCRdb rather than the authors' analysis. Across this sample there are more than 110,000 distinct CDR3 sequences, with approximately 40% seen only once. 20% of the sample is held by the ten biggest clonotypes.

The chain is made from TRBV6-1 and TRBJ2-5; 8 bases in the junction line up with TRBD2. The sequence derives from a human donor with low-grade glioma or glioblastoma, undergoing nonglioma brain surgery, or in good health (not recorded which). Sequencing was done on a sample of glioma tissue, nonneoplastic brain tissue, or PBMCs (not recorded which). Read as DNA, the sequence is TGTGCCAGCAGCCTCAGCGGGAGAGAGACCCAGTACTTC. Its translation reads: CASSLSGRETQYF.